These 16 T cell receptor beta chains were all obtained from the same sample, sequenced in a study of cytomegalovirus exposure and HLA in healthy donors. PCR used 60 Vbeta primers and 13 Jbeta primers. The data were produced by immunoSEQ multiplex PCR, yet TCRdb's version contains in-frame clones alone and is incomplete. Of about 120,000 clones listed, 66% were seen once; the top ten hold roughly 1.4%. The sample consisted of PBMCs. All receptors come from a man between 18 and 29 years old in good health and CMV-seronegative.

In its sample, this clone was seen once. The chain recombines TRBV28 with TRBJ2-7; D may be TRBD2 (6 bases). This CDR3 spans 14 amino acids. Germline lookup yields CDR1 MDHEN and CDR2 SYDVKM. Trimming pared 0 bases from V and 4 bases from J, leaving 10 bases between. The CDR3 is CASSLWREHYEQYF. CDR3 nucleotide sequence: TGTGCCAGCAGTTTATGGCGGGAACATTACGAGCAGTACTTC. Variable domain in full (rest from reference TRBV28 and TRBJ2-7): DVKVTQSSRYLVKRTGEKVFLECVQDMDHENMFWYRQDPGLGLRLIYFSYDVKMKEKGDIPEGYSVSREKKERFSLILESASTNQTSMYLCASSLWREHYEQYFGPGTRLTVT.

V gene TRBV5-4 combines with J gene TRBJ2-5; a possible D gene is TRBD2 (6 bases). The CDR3 covers 15 residues. Trimming took off 3 bases at V and 4 bases at J, with 16 bases between the two ends. Germline values: CDR1 SGHNT, CDR2 YYREEE (reference sequence). The CDR3 is CASSSDWGDLETQYF. The DNA of the CDR3 is TGTGCCAGCAGCTCCGACTGGGGGGACCTAGAGACCCAGTACTTC.

J is TRBJ2-5 and V is TRBV2, with D uncertain. V lost 7 bases and J 0 bases, leaving 9 bases between the germline ends. Germline lookup yields CDR1 SNHLY and CDR2 FYNNEI. CDR3 length: 13 amino acids. The CDR3 loop is CASMAPYQETQYF. The DNA of the CDR3 is TGTGCCAGCATGGCACCATACCAAGAGACCCAGTACTTC. The full variable domain, with the rest looked up from reference TRBV2 and TRBJ2-5, is EPEVTQTPSHQVTQMGQEVILRCVPISNHLYFYWYRQILGQKVEFLVSFYNNEISEKSEIFDDQFSVERPDGSNFTLKIRSTKLEDSAMYFCASMAPYQETQYFGPGTRLLVL.

This clone was observed a single time. The gene calls are TRBV30 and TRBJ2-5, with D perhaps matching TRBD1 (5 bases). The V gene lost 2 bases and the J gene lost 4 bases, with 8 bases spanning the gap. Germline lookup yields CDR1 GTSNPN and CDR2 SVGIG (reference sequence). CDR3 length: 12 residues. The CDR3 spells CAWSPRAETQYF. The CDR3 region has the DNA TGTGCCTGGAGTCCCAGGGCAGAGACCCAGTACTTC.

A single count supports this clone. The chain is built from TRBV28 and TRBJ1-5, with 8 bases fitting TRBD1. The CDR3 runs to 15 residues. Germline lookup yields CDR1 MDHEN and CDR2 SYDVKM. Trimming took 4 bases from V and 2 from J; bases not matched to a gene: 4. This CDR3 is CASSYHRGGNQPQHF. In nucleotides, the CDR3 is TGTGCCAGCAGTTATCACAGGGGGGGCAATCAGCCCCAGCATTTT.

This clone was observed once. The chain employs TRBV7-9 and TRBJ1-1; D is possibly TRBD1 (6 bases). This CDR3 spans 14 amino acids. CDR1 and CDR2 from the germline V gene are SEHNR and FQNEAQ (reference sequence). Trimming took 4 bases from V and 6 from J, leaving 15 bases between them. As DNA, the CDR3 is TGTGCCAGCAGCTCGGGGGGGCGAAGGTCTGAAGCTTTCTTT. Translated: CASSSGGRRSEAFF.

The chain employs TRBV29-1 and TRBJ2-7; D is ambiguous. From germline, CDR1 is SQVTM and CDR2 ANQGSEA. The CDR3 totals 13 residues. Trimming shortened V by 4 bases and J by 6 bases, and 16 bases separated the two germline ends. The CDR3 nucleotides are TGCAGCGTTGGGCTGGCGGTTCGTGGCGAGCAGTACTTC. It codes for CSVGLAVRGEQYF.

V usage is TRBV6-1 and J usage is TRBJ2-1; TRBD1 matches at 10 bases. CDR3 size: 14 residues. Germline V gives CDR1 MNHNS, CDR2 SASEGT. V gave up 3 bases and J gave up 9 bases; unmatched junction bases: 5. The CDR3 is CASSETGGGAEQFF. The DNA of the CDR3 is TGTGCCAGCAGTGAGACAGGGGGCGGTGCTGAGCAGTTCTTC.

V is TRBV29-1 and J is TRBJ2-1, with 9 bases aligning to TRBD2. The CDR3 contains 16 residues. Germline assignment: CDR1 SQVTM and CDR2 ANQGSEA. With V trimmed by 0 bases and J by 3 bases, 6 bases remained unmatched. In DNA, the CDR3 is TGCAGCGTTGAAGATCGCCCAGCGGGAGGCTACAATGAGCAGTTCTTC. This encodes CSVEDRPAGGYNEQFF.

The CDR3 DNA sequence: TGCGCCAGCAGCCAAGCACAGGGGGCAGGTCAGCCCCAGCATTTT. This encodes CASSQAQGAGQPQHF. V and J are TRBV4-3 and TRBJ1-5; 9 nucleotides match TRBD1. The length of the CDR3 is 15 residues. Germline CDR1 reads LGHNA; CDR2 reads YSLEER. J gave up 6 bases and V 1 base, and 4 bases lay outside the gene matches.

The chain couples TRBV28 to TRBJ1-2; D possibly corresponds to TRBD1 (6 bases). CDR3 length: 15 residues. The germline V gene encodes CDR1 MDHEN and CDR2 SYDVKM. With 6 bases removed from V and 7 bases from J, the gap between germline ends came to 21 bases. As DNA, the CDR3 is TGTGCCAGCAGACTTCGGACAGCTTCCCCCTCTGGCTACACCTTC. Its translation is CASRLRTASPSGYTF.

A note on this clone: Other DNA sequences within the sample encode an identical CDR3. This chain links TRBV30 with TRBJ1-2; 7 bases match TRBD1. V lost 5 bases and J lost 0; bases outside the gene matches: 3. CDR1 is GTSNPN and CDR2 is SVGIG in the germline V gene (reference sequence). The CDR3 extends over 13 amino acids. The CDR3 nucleotides read TGTGCCTGGTCCGACAGGGCTAACTATGGCTACACCTTC. Its translation is CAWSDRANYGYTF.

The CDR3 sequence is CASSIGQGAEQYF. CDR3 nucleotides: TGTGCCAGTAGTATCGGACAGGGCGCCGAGCAGTACTTC. J is TRBJ2-7 and V is TRBV19, with 8 bases fitting TRBD1. The CDR3 runs 13 residues. The junction had 4 bases not matched to a gene; V was cut back by 3 bases and J by 6 bases. CDR1 and CDR2 (germline): LNHDA, SQIVND (reference sequence).

The rearrangement joins TRBV4-2 to TRBJ2-4, with a possible D match to TRBD2 (6 bases). V dropped 3 bases and J dropped 4 bases, with 13 bases sitting between them. The CDR3 has 15 amino acids. Germline V CDR1 and CDR2: LGHNA, YNFKEQ. This CDR3 reads CASSHPAGGKNIQYF. As DNA, the CDR3 is TGTGCCAGCAGCCACCCCGCTGGGGGGAAAAACATTCAGTACTTC.

This chain uses TRBV4-2 with TRBJ2-1, with 11 nucleotides matching TRBD2. Germline CDR1 LGHNA, CDR2 YNFKEQ. This CDR3 is built from 16 residues. V gave up 0 bases and J gave up 3 bases; unmatched junction bases: 1. This CDR3 reads CASSQEGLADYNEQFF. The CDR3 DNA follows: TGTGCCAGCAGCCAAGAGGGACTAGCGGACTACAATGAGCAGTTCTTC.

In its sample, this clone was seen a few times. The chain employs TRBV5-5 and TRBJ2-7; a possible D gene is TRBD1 (6 bases). Trimming took 1 base from V and 2 from J, leaving 10 bases between them. Germline V gene sequence: CDR1 SGHKS, CDR2 YYEKEE (reference sequence). The CDR3 covers 14 residues. The CDR3 nucleotides read TGTGCCAGCAGCTTGTGGGGGCGCCCCTACGAGCAGTACTTC. Amino acid sequence: CASSLWGRPYEQYF.